Sequencing of this T cell receptor (beta chain) was carried out in a study of T cells after yellow fever vaccination (dated by TCRdb to between 2018 and 2021). With respect to the entire study: The SMART-Seq v4 Ultra Low Input RNA kit was used to prepare libraries from fractions with low cell numbers. To follow T-cell clones before and after both primary and booster YFV17D yellow fever vaccination, bulk TCR alpha and beta repertoires underwent longitudinal sequencing. Two healthy male donors, one aged 18 to 29 and one aged 30 to 40 years, made up the cohort. Blood was drawn at multiple timepoints before and after primary and secondary immunization, with bulk PBMC replicates and cell subsets isolated.

The run used an Illumina NovaSeq 6000. TCR cDNA was synthesized by 5'RACE template switching, which introduced a universal primer site and unique molecular identifiers. Priming of cDNA synthesis was performed from both the TCR alpha and TCR beta constant segments. Libraries were amplified in two PCR steps, with sample barcodes and sequencing adapters added in the second step. Sequencing of the libraries was done on either Illumina HiSeq 2500 (2x100 bp) or NovaSeq (2x150 bp). As for how the authors treated the data: MIGEC handled demultiplexing of reads and collapsing into UMI consensus sequences, while MiXCR performed V(D)J alignment. Using edgeR on replicate PBMC samples, clonotypes were called vaccine-responding if FDR was below 0.01 and the log2 fold change was above 5 up to day 15. Each bulk clonotype was labeled CD4 or CD8 based on which sequenced repertoire, CD4 or CD8, contained the clonotype at higher abundance. TCRdb trimmed the raw reads at Q25, called clones with MiXCR and kept productive beta chains. For every CDR3 protein sequence, its rows merge into one entry that carries the most common genes and DNA. The V and J calls were determined by TCRdb, not by the authors. This sample has fewer than 500,000 distinct CDR3 sequences in its table, and 15% to 20% of those were observed once. 15% to 20% of the sample is held by the ten biggest clonotypes.

The treatment or condition label corresponds to: live attenuated yellow fever vaccine strain. At every blood-draw timepoint, two biological replicates of bulk PBMCs were collected. PBMCs were isolated from peripheral blood using a standard Ficoll-Paque protocol. RNA was extracted with TriZol from bulk PBMCs, CD4 and CD8 fractions, and dextramer-positive and dextramer-negative fractions. The paper as a whole reports these results and caveats: FACS-sorted repertoires could contain abundant contaminating clonotypes from the bulk population, so computational filtering was required. A small share of clonotypes occurred in both CD4 and CD8 compartments, likely arising from convergent recombination. The study included only two donors, which limits how far the findings can be generalized. After the booster, most of the clones that had expanded following primary vaccination were detected again (almost 98% of CD4 and roughly nine tenths of CD8), which suggests that memory was broadly maintained. The secondary T-cell response was weaker than the primary response but faster, peaking on day 5 instead of day 15.

From V the trimming removes 6 bases and from J it removes 1 base, while the gene matches leave 13 bases of the junction unaccounted for. The CDR3, cysteine through phenylalanine, is 17 amino acids long. Only CDR3 DNA remains: 51 bases, in frame from the first base. Notes on this clonotype: The antigen it binds to is not known. Within one base of it there is no much larger clone, and no base qualities were kept.

This receptor was obtained from a man between 18 and 29 years old who received the YFV17D yellow fever vaccine. Material: PBMCs, obtained before the yellow fever booster vaccination. The receptor chain draws on TRBV12-3 or TRBV12-4 and TRBJ2-3; 7 nucleotides in the junction match TRBD1. The CDR3 protein sequence reads: CASSYNAGTEGTDTQYF. The sequence in DNA is TGTGCCAGCAGCTACAACGCCGGGACAGAGGGCACAGATACGCAGTATTTT.